The rows below give T cell receptor beta chains drawn from one sample of a study of neurological immune-mediated disorders. TCRdb reanalysed the 5' RACE reads using MiXCR and keeps one entry per CDR3 protein. The repertoire holds around 23,000 distinct CDR3 sequences, with around an eighth as singletons. The sample consisted of PBMCs. These receptors all stem from a woman aged 40 to 50 with HTLV-1-associated myelopathy (HAM/TSP). CDR3s leave out the opening cysteine and the closing phenylalanine or tryptophan.

v_call: TRBV10-3; j_call: TRBJ2-3; cdr3_aa: AISEGEAKADTQY
v_call: TRBV2; j_call: TRBJ2-4; cdr3_aa: ASTGTDGNIQY
v_call: TRBV20-1; j_call: TRBJ2-5; cdr3_aa: SARSGFQETQY
v_call: TRBV6-5; j_call: TRBJ1-2; cdr3_aa: ASSTSRTVHGYT
v_call: TRBV20-1; j_call: TRBJ2-3; cdr3_aa: SARDATILAQY
v_call: TRBV5-1; j_call: TRBJ2-3; cdr3_aa: ASSQGLQDTQY
v_call: TRBV7-2; j_call: TRBJ2-1; cdr3_aa: ASSLVGESYNEQF
v_call: TRBV6-5; j_call: TRBJ2-1; cdr3_aa: ASSYSAAGGTYNEQF
v_call: TRBV6-1; j_call: TRBJ2-3; cdr3_aa: ASVEDQESDTQY
v_call: TRBV20-1; j_call: TRBJ2-3; cdr3_aa: SATVVAGGLDTQY